One and the same sample provided the 22 T cell receptor beta chains below, sequenced in a study of shared clonotypes between healthy human individuals. Clones were read by immunoSEQ multiplex PCR, and TCRdb kept only the in-frame ones, dropping some. The sample holds about 1.1 million clones, about four fifths seen once. The sequencing input was memory CD4+ T cells from PBMCs. Documented subset: CD45RA-negative fraction. Every receptor here comes from a man between 18 and 29 years old in good health. Some clones in this sample may be carry-over from other donors' samples.

The rearrangement links TRBV7-3 to TRBJ2-2; a possible D gene is TRBD2 (5 bases). The length of the CDR3 is 13 residues. Looked up from germline, CDR1 is SGHTA and CDR2 is FQGTGA. V lost 5 bases to trimming and J lost 2 bases, with 6 bases between them. Here the CDR3 reads CASSRLNTGELFF. The CDR3 DNA sequence: TGTGCCAGCAGCCGACTAAACACCGGGGAGCTGTTTTTT.

The V call is TRBV30, the J call TRBJ1-2; D gene unclear. Trimming took 3 bases from V and 1 from J, leaving 3 bases between them. This CDR3 comprises 11 residues. Germline V gives CDR1 GTSNPN, CDR2 SVGIG (reference sequence). DNA of the CDR3: TGTGCCTGGAGCCGTAACTATGGCTACACCTTC. Translating gives CAWSRNYGYTF. Together with reference TRBV30 and TRBJ1-2, the CDR3 gives the full variable domain: SQTIHQWPATLVQPVGSPLSLECTVEGTSNPNLYWYRQAAGRGLQLLFYSVGIGQISSEVPQNLSASRPQDRQFILSSKKLLLSDSGFYLCAWSRNYGYTFGSGTRLTVV.

V gene TRBV7-9 combines with J gene TRBJ1-2; unclear D gene. V lost 5 bases and J lost 8, with 15 bases in between. The germline gives CDR1 SEHNR, CDR2 FQNEAQ (reference sequence). CDR3 length: 13 residues. DNA of the CDR3: TGTGCCAGCAGCCCTAGGGCCCTACGCGGCTACACCTTC. This encodes CASSPRALRGYTF. The whole variable domain, remainder taken from reference TRBV7-9 and TRBJ1-2, is DTGVSQNPRHKITKRGQNVTFRCDPISEHNRLYWYRQTLGQGPEFLTYFQNEAQLEKSRLLSDRFSAERPKGSFSTLEIQRTEQGDSAMYLCASSPRALRGYTFGSGTRLTVV.

The gene calls are TRBV20-1 and TRBJ2-1; 7 positions match TRBD1. This CDR3 contains 11 residues. V trimming: 7 bases; J trimming: 5 bases; junction bases outside the gene matches: 2. The V gene's germline CDR1 is DFQATT and CDR2 SNEGSKA (reference sequence). The CDR3: CSVDRNNEQFF. The CDR3 DNA reads as TGCAGTGTGGACAGGAACAATGAGCAGTTCTTC.

This chain links TRBV4-3 with TRBJ2-3; D possibly corresponds to TRBD2 (5 bases). V gave up 1 base and J gave up 0 bases, with 5 bases separating them. CDR1 LGHNA and CDR2 YSLEER come from the germline V gene. This CDR3 is built from 14 residues. As DNA, the CDR3 is TGCGCCAGCAGCCAAGGGACTAGCACAGATACGCAGTATTTT. Translated, it gives CASSQGTSTDTQYF.

This clone was picked up a small number of times. The rearrangement uses TRBV30 and TRBJ2-1; 8 bases map to TRBD2. J was trimmed by 2 bases and V by 4 bases; bases with no gene match: 4. Per germline, CDR1 GTSNPN and CDR2 SVGIG (reference sequence). The CDR3 has 14 amino acids. In DNA form, the CDR3 reads TGTGCCTGGACGTTGGGACTAGCCTACAATGAGCAGTTCTTC. It is translated as CAWTLGLAYNEQFF.

The V call is TRBV6-4, the J call TRBJ2-1; D is possibly TRBD1 or TRBD2 (5 bases each). Germline V gives CDR1 MRHNA, CDR2 SNTAGT. V lost 4 bases and J 2 bases, leaving 21 bases between the germline ends. The length of the CDR3 is 18 residues. The CDR3, as DNA: TGTGCCAGCAGTGTACTCCCATCTGCGAGGGGAACCTACAATGAGCAGTTCTTC. The encoded protein is CASSVLPSARGTYNEQFF.

The V gene is TRBV11-2, the J gene TRBJ2-5; 7 nucleotides agree with TRBD1. CDR3 length: 15 amino acids. CDR1 is SGHAT and CDR2 is FQNNGV in the germline V gene. V gave up 5 bases and J gave up 3 bases; unmatched junction bases: 9. CDR3 nucleotides: TGTGCCAGCAGCCCCCGTAGGACAGGTGAAGAGACCCAGTACTTC. Translating gives CASSPRRTGEETQYF. The whole variable domain, remainder taken from reference TRBV11-2 and TRBJ2-5, is EAGVAQSPRYKIIEKRQSVAFWCNPISGHATLYWYQQILGQGPKLLIQFQNNGVVDDSQLPKDRFSAERLKGVDSTLKIQPAKLEDSAVYLCASSPRRTGEETQYFGPGTRLLVL.

This chain connects TRBV5-1 to TRBJ2-3; the match to TRBD2 covers 12 bases. The trim removed 3 bases at V and 2 bases at J, leaving 1 base unmatched. Germline V gene data show CDR1 as SGHRS and CDR2 as YFSETQ. This CDR3 contains 15 residues. Written as DNA, the CDR3 is TGCGCCAGCAGCTCTAGCGGGAGGGTCACAGATACGCAGTATTTT. Its translation is CASSSSGRVTDTQYF.

This clone appeared once. The chain employs TRBV9 and TRBJ1-1; no clear D. CDR1 is SGDLS, CDR2 YYNGEE, per germline. Between the trimmed V and J ends, which lost 4 bases and 0 bases, there was a span of 10 bases. The CDR3 covers 14 residues. CDR3 residues: CASSPRLMNTEAFF. CDR3 sequence (DNA): TGTGCCAGCAGCCCTCGACTGATGAACACTGAAGCTTTCTTT.

V gene TRBV5-4 combines with J gene TRBJ2-7; D perhaps matches TRBD1 (6 bases). Germline loops: CDR1 SGHNT, CDR2 YYREEE (reference sequence). V gave up 5 bases and J gave up 0 bases, with 15 bases separating them. This CDR3 comprises 15 residues. CDR3 in DNA: TGTGCCAGCAGGGCCGGGACACCGAGCTCCTACGAGCAGTACTTC. This encodes CASRAGTPSSYEQYF.

J is TRBJ1-2 and V is TRBV28; D is uncertain. Trimming shortened V by 6 bases and J by 6 bases, and 17 bases separated the two germline ends. Per germline, CDR1 MDHEN and CDR2 SYDVKM. The CDR3 length is 14 residues. The CDR3 DNA reads as TGTGCCAGCAGCCGGAGAAGCGTTAGGAATGGCTACACCTTC. Protein: CASSRRSVRNGYTF.

This chain uses TRBV6-6 with TRBJ1-2, with D possibly being TRBD1 (6 bases). Trimming left V 11 bases short and J 5 bases short, with 18 bases between. CDR1 and CDR2 (germline): MNHNY, SVGAGI (reference sequence). The CDR3 is 13 amino acids. Here the CDR3 DNA reads TGTGCCGGCGGACAGCCATTGGTGTATGGCTACACCTTC. This encodes CAGGQPLVYGYTF.

This clone is a singleton in its sample. J is TRBJ2-2 and V is TRBV7-9; D perhaps matches TRBD1 (5 bases). V was clipped by 2 bases and J by 1 base, with 5 bases between them. The CDR3 spans 14 residues. The germline gives CDR1 SEHNR, CDR2 FQNEAQ (reference sequence). CDR3 amino acids: CASSLRGNTGELFF. In DNA, the CDR3 is TGTGCCAGCAGCTTAAGGGGGAACACCGGGGAGCTGTTTTTT.

The chain combines TRBV15 with TRBJ1-2, with D maybe TRBD1 (6 bases). CDR1 LNHNV and CDR2 YYDKDF come from the germline V gene (reference sequence). There are 14 residues in the CDR3. Trimming stripped 0 bases from V and 5 bases from J, with 10 bases between. The chain's CDR3 is CATSREARGYGYTF. As DNA, the CDR3 is TGTGCCACCAGCAGAGAGGCCAGGGGTTATGGCTACACCTTC.

In this sample, this clone turned up a few times. This chain uses TRBV11-3 with TRBJ2-1; D is ambiguous. The germline CDR1 and CDR2 sequences are SGHNT and YENEEA. V was cut by 4 bases and J by 5 bases, with 15 bases left in between. The length of the CDR3 is 15 residues. The CDR3 loop reads CASSSGTSLNNEQFF. The CDR3 DNA reads as TGTGCCAGCAGCTCCGGTACCTCCCTTAACAATGAGCAGTTCTTC.

The V gene is TRBV2, the J gene TRBJ2-7; 7 bases line up with TRBD2. Losses at the gene ends were 5 bases for V and 3 bases for J; bases not matched to a gene: 4. From germline, CDR1 is SNHLY and CDR2 FYNNEI. The CDR3 length is 13 residues. The CDR3, as DNA: TGTGCCAGCAGTCCTAGCGGAGTCTACGAGCAGTACTTC. Protein: CASSPSGVYEQYF.

The V call is TRBV28, the J call TRBJ2-1, with TRBD2 identical over 16 bases. The V gene end was trimmed by 2 bases and the J gene end by 5 bases; junction bases not matched to a gene: 3. Germline V gene sequence: CDR1 MDHEN, CDR2 SYDVKM. The CDR3 sequence is 17 residues long. The CDR3 here is CASSLGGLAGGNNEQFF. CDR3 sequence (DNA): TGTGCCAGCAGTTTAGGGGGACTAGCGGGAGGGAACAATGAGCAGTTCTTC.

This chain links TRBV10-3 with TRBJ2-1, with 14 bases fitting TRBD2. CDR3 length equals 16 residues. With V trimmed by 5 bases and J by 6 bases, 6 bases remained unmatched. CDR1 and CDR2 (germline): ENHRY, SYGVKD. The CDR3 region has the DNA TGTGCCATCAGTAAGGGACTAGCGGGAGTTCCCAATGAGCAGTTCTTC. Its protein is CAISKGLAGVPNEQFF.

This chain joins TRBV5-4 and TRBJ1-1, with D tentatively TRBD1 (6 bases). This CDR3 has 14 amino acids. From germline, CDR1 is SGHNT and CDR2 YYREEE (reference sequence). V was trimmed by 6 bases and J by 2 bases, leaving 14 bases between them. DNA for the CDR3: TGTGCCAGCACCCCGGCAGGGACAAACACTGAAGCTTTCTTT. Translation: CASTPAGTNTEAFF.

This clone was seen once. The chain joins TRBV6-5 to TRBJ1-2; 8 bases are a match to TRBD1. The CDR3 runs to 15 residues. V was pared by 5 bases and J by 4 bases, with 9 bases of the junction left unmatched. Germline V CDR1 and CDR2: MNHEY, SVGAGI. The CDR3 is CASSNHRGSFYGYTF. The CDR3 DNA reads TGTGCCAGCAGTAATCACAGGGGGAGCTTCTATGGCTACACCTTC.

This clone turned up a few times. V and J are TRBV6-1 and TRBJ1-5; D remains ambiguous. Trimming pared 7 bases from V and 2 bases from J, leaving 15 bases between. The CDR3 runs 15 residues. Germline CDR1 and CDR2: MNHNS and SASEGT. CDR3 sequence: CASTWSGGGNQPQHF. DNA for the CDR3: TGTGCCAGCACCTGGTCCGGCGGCGGCAATCAGCCCCAGCATTTT.